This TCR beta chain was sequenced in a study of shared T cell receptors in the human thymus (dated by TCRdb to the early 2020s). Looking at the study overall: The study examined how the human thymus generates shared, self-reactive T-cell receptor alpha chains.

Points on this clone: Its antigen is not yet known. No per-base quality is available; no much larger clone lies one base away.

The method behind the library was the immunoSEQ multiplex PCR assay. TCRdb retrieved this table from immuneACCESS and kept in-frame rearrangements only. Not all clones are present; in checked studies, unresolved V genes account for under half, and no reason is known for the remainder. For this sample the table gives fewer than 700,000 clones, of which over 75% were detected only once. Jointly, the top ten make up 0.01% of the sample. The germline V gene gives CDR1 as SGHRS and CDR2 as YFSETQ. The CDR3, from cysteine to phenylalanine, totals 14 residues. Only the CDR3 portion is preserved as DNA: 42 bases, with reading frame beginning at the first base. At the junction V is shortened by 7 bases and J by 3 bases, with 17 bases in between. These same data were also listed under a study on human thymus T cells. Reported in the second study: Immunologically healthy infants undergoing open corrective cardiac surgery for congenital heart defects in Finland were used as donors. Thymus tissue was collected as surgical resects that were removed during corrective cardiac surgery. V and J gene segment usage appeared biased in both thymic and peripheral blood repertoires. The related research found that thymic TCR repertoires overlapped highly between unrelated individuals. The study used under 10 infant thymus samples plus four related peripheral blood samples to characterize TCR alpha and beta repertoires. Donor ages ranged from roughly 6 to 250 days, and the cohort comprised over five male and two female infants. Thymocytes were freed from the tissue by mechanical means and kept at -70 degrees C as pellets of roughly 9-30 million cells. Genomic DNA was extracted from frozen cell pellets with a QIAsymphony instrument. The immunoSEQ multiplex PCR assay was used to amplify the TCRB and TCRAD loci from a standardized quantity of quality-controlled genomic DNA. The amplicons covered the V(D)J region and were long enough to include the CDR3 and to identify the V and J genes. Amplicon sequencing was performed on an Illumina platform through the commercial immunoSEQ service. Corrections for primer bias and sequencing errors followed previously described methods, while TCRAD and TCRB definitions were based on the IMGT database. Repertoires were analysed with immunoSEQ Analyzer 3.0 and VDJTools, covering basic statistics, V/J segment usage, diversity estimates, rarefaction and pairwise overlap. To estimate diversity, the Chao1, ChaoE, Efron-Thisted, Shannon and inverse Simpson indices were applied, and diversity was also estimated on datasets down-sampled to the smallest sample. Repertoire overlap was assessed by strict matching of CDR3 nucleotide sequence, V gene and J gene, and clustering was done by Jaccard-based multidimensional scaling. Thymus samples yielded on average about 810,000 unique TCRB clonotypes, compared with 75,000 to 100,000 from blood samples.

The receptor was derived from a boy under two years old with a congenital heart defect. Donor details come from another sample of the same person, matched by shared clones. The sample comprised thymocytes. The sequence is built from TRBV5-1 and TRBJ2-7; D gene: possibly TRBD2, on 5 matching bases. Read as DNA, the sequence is TGCGCCAGCCCTCCACGGAGGATTAACTACGAGCAGTACTTC. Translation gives CASPPRRINYEQYF.